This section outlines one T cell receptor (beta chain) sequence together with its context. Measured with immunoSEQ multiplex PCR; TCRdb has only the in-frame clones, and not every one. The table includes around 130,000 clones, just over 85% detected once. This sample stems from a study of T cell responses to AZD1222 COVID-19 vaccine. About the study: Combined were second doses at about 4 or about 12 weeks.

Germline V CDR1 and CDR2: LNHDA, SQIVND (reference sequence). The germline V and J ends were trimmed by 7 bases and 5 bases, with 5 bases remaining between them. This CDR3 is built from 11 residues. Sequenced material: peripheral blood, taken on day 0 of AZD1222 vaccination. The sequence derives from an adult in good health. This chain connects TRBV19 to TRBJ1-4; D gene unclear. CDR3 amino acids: CASTTNEKLFF. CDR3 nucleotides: TGTGCCAGTACTACAAATGAAAAACTGTTTTTT. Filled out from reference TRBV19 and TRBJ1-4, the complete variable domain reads DGGITQSPKYLFRKEGQNVTLSCEQNLNHDAMYWYRQDPGQGLRLIYYSQIVNDFQKGDIAEGYSVSREKKESFPLTVTSAQKNPTAFYLCASTTNEKLFFGSGTQLSVL.